The present T cell receptor (beta chain) was sequenced within a study of cytomegalovirus exposure and HLA in healthy donors (dated by TCRdb to 2017 to 2019). With respect to the entire study: An earlier analysis of approximately 550 of the donors reported about 250 Gb of sequence data and some 120 million unique TCR beta sequences from some 180 million T cells. An early release that covered fewer than 750 HLA-typed donors contained about 300 gigabases of sequencing data and some 87 million unique TCR sequences. Of the approximately 370 genotyped donors, 65% to 90% were placed in the genetic ancestry cluster associated with self-reported Caucasian donors. The study aimed to test whether signatures of past pathogen exposure could be identified by cataloging public T cell receptors. Using immunosequencing, the study profiled T cell repertoires from 500 to 800 subjects and related those repertoires to cytomegalovirus serostatus. Besides the first cohort of hundreds of subjects, a separate validation cohort made up of 120 different subjects was used. High-throughput TCR immunosequencing, statistical association of individual TCRs with disease status, and machine learning were combined to predict cytomegalovirus infection status. A later analysis re-examined previously published TCR beta repertoires from about 670 donors and added high-resolution HLA genotyping to investigate patterns of TCR occurrence. The later analysis used no new phenotypic data to find candidate immune exposures, relying instead on TCR beta sequences and their occurrence across donors. To decide whether each TCR beta V gene segment behaved as functional or pseudogenic, an earlier analysis of 587 of the donors relied on high-throughput TCR beta sequencing. Donor age, sex, ethnicity and CMV serostatus were compiled together with the repertoire data. Genome-wide SNP genotypes for about 65% of the roughly 670 donors were used in a later genetic analysis, which treated that subset as a discovery cohort. Every discovery cohort repertoire had been produced on one sequencing platform. HLA typing covered class I and class II loci at four-digit resolution. The number of donors typed differed by locus, with roughly 629-640 for A, B, C, DRB1 and DQB1, approximately 500 for DQA1, over 600 for DPA1, and roughly 450 for DPB1. Four to six DR-DQ haplotypes were handled as single units for association and clustering, since linkage in the cohort was strong. Across 300 to 500 genotyped donors of the cohort, an average of 235,054 unique TCR beta nucleotide sequences per donor were sequenced, and roughly 20% of those sequences were non-productive. What the study reported, not specific to this receptor: Specific HLA alleles were associated with over 15,000 TCR beta sequences at a false discovery rate of 0.05 in a later analysis. Because HLA typing was unavailable for some donors at each locus, only the typed subset was used in association tests. A total of 150 to 200 TCR beta chains were listed by the study as associated with cytomegalovirus. A later genetic analysis reported fewer N-insertions in productive TCRs among donors in an Asian-associated ancestry cluster than the roughly 620-donor mean. Immune exposure information for the cohort was limited to CMV serostatus. Strong co-occurrence of HLA alleles, especially DR and DQ, made assigning TCR associations to individual alleles difficult. Because counts were too low, roughly 18 rarely observed V segments, including chromosome 9 orphons, were left out of the earlier analysis of approximately 580 of the donors. The authors suggested that the approach could potentially be generalized to other disease states and immunological phenotypes. Correlated functional status among segregating V segments might be attributable to linkage disequilibrium, but an unknown experimental factor could not be ruled out. Cytomegalovirus status was reported to be diagnosed by the classifier with high specificity and sensitivity in both the original and validation cohorts. According to a later analysis, parvovirus B19, influenza, CMV and Epstein-Barr virus appeared linked to several top co-occurrence clusters. A cluster of highly shared sequence variants was judged likely to represent a technical artifact of the sequencing pipeline. In an earlier analysis of around 600 of the donors, most TCR beta V segments were observed in productive rearrangements about 90% or about 30% of the time, broadly matching IMGT annotations. Compared with equally common non-associated chains, HLA-associated TCR beta chains in a later analysis were more clonally expanded and had lower generation probabilities. Three of the identified cytomegalovirus-associated TCR beta chains were confirmed in vitro to be specific for cytomegalovirus antigens. According to a later analysis, most CMV-associated TCR beta chains appeared to be HLA-restricted, and the HLA associations seemed to be driven largely by CMV exposure. A later genetic analysis associated a missense DCLRE1C variant with V-gene and J-gene trimming of TCR beta chains, and an independent cohort replicated the association. In this cohort, only TCR beta chains were sequenced, and detectable features were limited by the absence of alpha or paired-chain data. Across donors, most TCR sequences were observed very rarely, whereas some public TCRs were present in many individuals. A further reported finding was that TCR beta sequences accurately predicted the HLA-A and HLA-B alleles for most subjects in the first cohort. Presence/absence analyses assumed roughly uniform sequencing depth across donors, an assumption that may not hold. According to a later analysis, TCR association rates differed among HLA loci, with DRB1 alleles showing the most associated TCRs and HLA-C alleles showing the fewest.

The table lists this clone with a few counts. Its specific antigen is unknown. No much larger clonotype is one base removed from it; base qualities were not supplied. The cohort was made up of roughly 670 healthy bone marrow donors. At the time of sampling, every cohort member was nominally healthy, though immune exposures that went unrecorded were likely present. The donor tested CMV seronegative and was one of the 352 seronegative cohort members. A peripheral blood sample was provided by each donor, and peripheral blood mononuclear cells were used for TCR beta sequencing. Genomic DNA was extracted from the blood cell samples with the Qiagen DNeasy Blood Extraction Kit. Receptor amplification or capture employed the immunoSEQ multiplex PCR assay. A mixture of 60 forward primers for TCR Vbeta segments and 13 reverse primers for TCR Jbeta segments was used in the multiplex PCR. Amplification of the CDR3 region of rearranged TCR beta genes was performed with a multiplex PCR assay on genomic DNA. The Illumina HiSeq System was used to sequence the amplified TCR beta libraries as 87-base-pair reads. The authors' analysis ran thus. A later analysis counted around 72 million unique TCR beta chains across the 666 repertoires, and some 11 million of these chains were shared by at least two donors. Raw reads were error-corrected and collapsed into unique sequences by a nearest-neighbor algorithm in which closely related sequences were merged to remove PCR and sequencing errors. Alignment of CDR3 sequences to IMGT reference sequences was used to assign V, D and J gene segments. For a sequence to be retained, a match of at least six nucleotides to both a V gene segment and a J gene segment was required. Rearrangements were classified as productive when the CDR3 lacked stop codons and remained in frame with V and J, and all other rearrangements were classified as non-productive. CDR3 was defined by IMGT convention, running from the second conserved V-encoded cysteine to the conserved J-encoded phenylalanine. In an earlier analysis of 550 to 650 of the donors, sequences lacking an unambiguous match to a single V gene segment were excluded. An earlier analysis of 500 to 600 of the donors classified V segments as functional when productive rearrangements were above 56.7% and as segregating when the standard deviation between donors was above 5%. A statistical classification framework was built to diagnose cytomegalovirus status from the catalog of TCR beta chain sequences. A later analysis assigned V and J genes by comparing TCR nucleotide sequences with IMGT/GENE-DB human TR gene sequences. A later analysis assigned CDR3 sequences and most-parsimonious VDJ recombination scenarios with the TCRdist pipeline. In a later analysis, each TCR beta chain was defined by its CDR3 amino acid sequence together with its V-gene family, and reads without a unique V-gene family were excluded. As a way to deal with suspected cross-contamination and a sequencing artifact, a later analysis dropped 450 to 700 nucleotide sequences that were highly shared and had low generation probability. For each public chain, a later analysis derived a clonal expansion index from normalized ranks of inferred template counts within each repertoire. Generation probabilities in a later analysis came from a VDJ recombination model fitted to out-of-frame rearrangements, and those results were checked against IGoR. Hypergeometric tests were used in a later analysis to score TCR-TCR, TCR-HLA and TCR-CMV co-occurrence, with a repertoire-size bias correction applied to the TCR pairs. False discovery rates were estimated in a later analysis by permuting HLA or CMV assignments 20 times. In a later analysis, co-occurring TCRs were grouped using DBSCAN, with TCRdist sequence similarity added in when clustering inside HLA-allele-positive subsets. Repertoires with fewer than 30,000 or more than 120,000 public chains, plus five repertoires with anomalous nucleotide sharing, were excluded from co-occurrence clustering. As stored in TCRdb, this immuneACCESS dataset retains in-frame rearrangements with V and J assigned. A fraction of the clones does not appear; measured against another copy, unresolved V genes explain less than half of the discrepancy, and the remainder lacks a known reason. Clonal size and the V and J genes are those of that table, whereas D and trimming came from the DNA. Across this sample there are about 83,000 clones, with about 77% seen only once. Around 4.3% of the sample is in the top ten clones.

Sequences were obtained from PBMCs. This receptor was identified in a man aged 60 to 75 in good health and CMV-seronegative.

The CDR3 has the sequence CASGHSYEQYF. The nucleotide sequence reads as follows: TGTGCCAGCGGCCACAGCTACGAGCAGTACTTC. Here the chain combines TRBV6-6 and TRBJ2-7; the D gene assignment is ambiguous. The CDR3, cysteine through phenylalanine, is 11 amino acids long. Only the CDR3 DNA is retained, 33 bases long and in frame from the first base. The germline ends are 8 bases apart after V is trimmed by 8 bases and J by 3 bases. CDR1 and CDR2, looked up from the germline V gene (reference sequence), are MNHNY and SVGAGI.